This TCR beta chain was captured by sequencing in a study of tumor-infiltrating lymphocytes in primary liver carcinoma. Trimming removed 0 bases at V and 4 bases at J, with 11 bases between. CDR1 is LGHNA and CDR2 is YNFKEQ in the germline V gene. CDR3 size: 15 residues. Starting from 400 to 500 ng of total RNA, TCR beta cDNA was produced with a primer in the constant region. ARM-PCR, slightly modified, supplied the TCR beta libraries through three nested multiplex PCR rounds. TRBV1-TRBV30 forward primers paired with a C-beta reverse primer drove the first two PCR rounds, approximately 11 cycles each. One entry per CDR3 protein, called by TCRdb with MiXCR from the multiplex PCR reads. The sample gives tens of thousands of distinct CDR3 sequences, just over 70% of which show up once; 55% to 70% is in the top ten. The table lists this clonotype with a count of one. The tissue used was unsorted bulk material of about 19-33 mg. RNA and DNA were co-extracted from it with the AllPrep DNA/RNA mini kit. Each tumor was sampled at four poles and its centre.

The V and J genes are TRBV4-2 and TRBJ2-3, with D uncertain. The sequenced material came from liver tumor tissue from sampling region 2. Subset indicated: tumor region T2, inferior pole. The TCR was taken from a man aged 35 to 55 with primary liver carcinoma and hepatitis B virus infection. Here the CDR3 reads CASSQDEWGADTQYF. The CDR3 region has the DNA TGTGCCAGCAGCCAAGACGAATGGGGTGCAGATACGCAGTATTTT.